A single T cell receptor beta chain is shown here with its context. V lost 2 bases, J lost 3 bases, and 20 bases lay in between. The germline V gene encodes CDR1 SGHNT and CDR2 YYREEE (reference sequence). This CDR3 contains 17 residues. This record belongs to a study of blood T cells in healthy people across ages. Whole-study context: Per two T cells, template switching captured roughly one barcoded beta molecule.

Sample donors were healthy Caucasian individuals that came from Russia, aged roughly 6 to 100. Combining a sample-barcoded 5' primer with a J-beta primer mix, a second PCR ran for about 7 to 12 cycles. TCRdb reprocessed the 5' RACE reads with MiXCR, giving one entry per CDR3 protein. The sample contains approximately 800,000 distinct CDR3 sequences, about 55% of which appear only once. The rearrangement joins TRBV5-4 to TRBJ1-2; unclear D gene. The receptor was isolated from an older man in good health. Specimen: blood. The CDR3 nucleotides are TGTGCCAGCAGCTTTGGCATAACCGGGGTTGGGCACTATGGCTACACCTTC. Its protein product is CASSFGITGVGHYGYTF.